A single sample is the source of the 20 T cell receptor beta chains below, sequenced in a study of Graves' ophthalmopathy and Graves' hyperthyroidism. Amplification of TCR beta CDR3 regions used RNA transcripts. The first round was an RT-PCR with HTBI primers, and the second round was a multiplex PCR. Each CDR3 protein gets one entry after TCRdb re-called the multiplex PCR reads with MiXCR. This table has 200,000 to 250,000 distinct CDR3 sequences, around 45% appearing once. The sample was peripheral blood. The source of these receptors is an adult man with Graves' ophthalmopathy.

As for this clonotype: Germline and junction disagree at one end, which may indicate a read error. The rearrangement links TRBV4-2 to TRBJ1-3; tentative D call: TRBD1 (5 bases). Germline CDR1 and CDR2: LGHNA and YNFKEQ. The CDR3 loop spans 15 amino acids. CDR3 DNA sequence: TGTGCCAGCAGCCAAGTCGGGGGTTACGGAAACACCACATATTTT. Encoded protein: CASSQVGGYGNTTYF.

This clonotype was counted a few times. This chain links TRBV3-1 with TRBJ2-7, with D tentatively TRBD2 (6 bases). This CDR3 has 15 residues. V was shortened by 0 bases and J by 2 bases, with 11 bases between the two germline ends. The germline gives CDR1 LGHDT, CDR2 YNNKEL (reference sequence). CDR3 amino acids: CASSQDGGATYEQYF. The DNA for the CDR3 is TGTGCCAGCAGCCAAGACGGCGGGGCAACCTACGAGCAGTACTTC.

This chain uses TRBV7-2 with TRBJ1-6, with D possibly matching TRBD1 (5 bases). CDR1 and CDR2 (germline): SGHTA, FQGNSA. The CDR3 is 15 amino acids. The V end lost 2 bases, the J end lost 7 bases, and 12 bases lay between the germline ends. The CDR3 protein is CASSLMGVGNSPLHF. The CDR3 nucleotides are TGTGCCAGCAGCTTAATGGGGGTGGGCAATTCACCCCTCCACTTT.

Regarding this clonotype: At one end the junction does not follow the germline gene, possibly because of a read error. CDR3 in amino acids: CASSLGLAGGPNTGELFF. CDR3 nucleotide sequence: TGTGCCAGCAGCTTAGGCCTAGCGGGAGGGCCGAACACCGGGGAGCTGTTTTTT. J is TRBJ2-2 and V is TRBV5-1; 12 bases are shared with TRBD2. CDR3 length: 18 amino acids. Germline V gives CDR1 SGHRS, CDR2 YFSETQ. Looking up the rest from reference TRBV5-1 and TRBJ2-2 gives the full variable domain: KAGVTQTPRYLIKTRGQQVTLSCSPISGHRSVSWYQQTPGQGLQFLFEYFSETQRNKGNFPGRFSGRQFSNSRSEMNVSTLELGDSALYLCASSLGLAGGPNTGELFFGEGSRLTVL.

Ten or more counts support this clonotype. V and J are TRBV29-1 and TRBJ2-7, with TRBD1 matching 9 bases. Germline lookup yields CDR1 SQVTM and CDR2 ANQGSEA. The CDR3 spans 13 residues. J was trimmed by 5 bases and V by 7 bases; bases with no gene match: 9. The CDR3 sequence is CSATGTGLHEQYF. CDR3 nucleotide sequence: TGCAGCGCAACCGGGACAGGGCTGCACGAGCAGTACTTC.

The table lists this clonotype with a few counts. The V and J genes are TRBV4-1 and TRBJ2-5, with D tentatively TRBD2 (6 bases). This CDR3 has 13 amino acids. Germline V gene sequence: CDR1 MGHRA, CDR2 YSYEKL. Trimming shortened V by 9 bases and J by 11 bases, and 22 bases separated the two germline ends. The CDR3 here is CARRYSSPGEQYF. The CDR3 DNA sequence: TGCGCCAGGCGCTACAGTTCACCGGGGGAGCAGTACTTC.

The V and J genes are TRBV24-1 and TRBJ2-3; D remains unclear. Trimming left V 4 bases short and J 1 base short, with 8 bases between. Germline loops: CDR1 KGHDR, CDR2 SFDVKD. This CDR3 has 14 residues. The CDR3, as DNA: TGTGCCACCAGTGACCCCGCCGGCACAGATACGCAGTATTTT. It translates to CATSDPAGTDTQYF.

The rearrangement joins TRBV10-1 to TRBJ2-7; 7 bases match TRBD2. Germline CDR1 WNHNN, CDR2 SYGVQD (reference sequence). V shed 8 bases, J shed 2 bases, and the junction held 15 bases outside the gene matches. This CDR3 spans 16 amino acids. The CDR3 nucleotides read TGCGCCAGCTCCGTCGTAGGGGAGGGTGACACCTACGAGCAGTACTTC. Its translation: CASSVVGEGDTYEQYF.

This clonotype was recorded many times. The gene calls are TRBV24-1 and TRBJ2-5, with a weak D call TRBD1 (6 bases). Deletions cut 3 bases from V and 4 bases from J, with 17 bases between. Germline V lookup: CDR1 KGHDR, CDR2 SFDVKD. This CDR3 contains 16 residues. CDR3 loop: CATSDRVTGKLETQYF. The DNA for the CDR3 is TGTGCCACCAGTGATCGGGTAACAGGGAAGTTAGAGACCCAGTACTTC.

This clonotype was found a few times. This chain connects TRBV29-1 to TRBJ1-1, with TRBD1 as a possible D gene (6 bases). The CDR3 is 13 amino acids. The germline V and J ends were trimmed by 7 bases and 5 bases, with 17 bases remaining between them. The germline V gene encodes CDR1 SQVTM and CDR2 ANQGSEA. This chain's CDR3 is CSAEGGRGTEAFF. As DNA, the CDR3 is TGCAGCGCCGAGGGGGGGAGAGGTACTGAAGCTTTCTTT.

The rearrangement links TRBV20-1 to TRBJ2-7; D is ambiguous. This CDR3 contains 13 residues. Trimming took off 2 bases at V and 2 bases at J, with 10 bases between the two ends. Looked up from germline, CDR1 is DFQATT and CDR2 is SNEGSKA (reference sequence). CDR3 in amino acids: CSARPPLTYEQYF. CDR3 DNA: TGCAGTGCTAGACCACCCTTGACCTACGAGCAGTACTTC.

This clonotype was picked up a small number of times. The chain has TRBV9 and TRBJ1-2; TRBD1 might be the D (6 bases). V lost 0 bases to trimming and J lost 2 bases, with 11 bases between them. Looked up from germline, CDR1 is SGDLS and CDR2 is YYNGEE. The CDR3 runs to 15 residues. CDR3 sequence: CASSVGQDPNYGYTF. DNA of the CDR3: TGTGCCAGCAGCGTAGGACAGGACCCCAACTATGGCTACACCTTC.

The rearrangement links TRBV7-6 to TRBJ1-6; D gene uncertain. In germline, CDR1 is SGHVS, CDR2 FNYEAQ. V lost 1 base and J 0 bases, leaving 4 bases between the germline ends. This CDR3 is built from 15 residues. The CDR3 coding sequence is TGTGCCAGCAGCTTAGAGCCCTCCTATAATTCACCCCTCCACTTT. Protein product: CASSLEPSYNSPLHF.

In its sample, this clonotype was seen a few times. The chain recombines TRBV6-2 or TRBV6-3 with TRBJ1-1; D is ambiguous. Trimming cost V 5 bases and J 1 base, with 5 bases left between them. From germline, CDR1 is MNHEY and CDR2 SVGEGT. The length of the CDR3 is 12 residues. This CDR3 is CASSTANTEAFF. The CDR3 bases are TGTGCCAGCAGTACAGCGAACACTGAAGCTTTCTTT.

CDR3 sequence reads: CSVEGVAQYF. The CDR3 nucleotides are TGCAGCGTTGAGGGTGTGGCCCAGTACTTC. The rearrangement uses TRBV29-1 and TRBJ2-5; D unresolved. Germline lookup yields CDR1 SQVTM and CDR2 ANQGSEA. The CDR3 loop spans 10 amino acids. Trimming took 3 bases from V and 9 from J, leaving 8 bases between them.

The CDR3: CALLAGDNYGYTF. As DNA, the CDR3 is TGTGCGCTCCTTGCAGGGGATAACTATGGCTACACCTTC. This chain uses TRBV6-4 with TRBJ1-2; D possibly corresponds to TRBD1 (6 bases). The CDR3 has 13 amino acids. Germline V gives CDR1 MRHNA, CDR2 SNTAGT.

This clonotype appeared a few times. CDR3 amino acids: CASSLISQETQYF. The CDR3 DNA reads TGTGCCAGTAGTTTAATATCGCAAGAGACCCAGTACTTC. The V and J genes are TRBV19 and TRBJ2-5, with D unresolved. Germline V gives CDR1 LNHDA, CDR2 SQIVND (reference sequence). V was cut by 5 bases and J by 2 bases, with 9 bases left in between. There are 13 residues in the CDR3.

The chain carries TRBV20-1 and TRBJ2-5, with a tentative D call TRBD2 (6 bases). Per the germline V gene, CDR1 is DFQATT and CDR2 is SNEGSKA (reference sequence). Trimming took off 3 bases at V and 5 bases at J, with 10 bases between the two ends. The CDR3 contains 12 residues. The CDR3 sequence is CSASRGDETQYF. DNA of the CDR3: TGCAGTGCTAGCCGCGGGGATGAGACCCAGTACTTC.

The genes are TRBV12-3 or TRBV12-4 and TRBJ2-5; D tentatively reads TRBD1 or TRBD2 (5 bases each). The CDR3 loop spans 12 amino acids. V dropped 1 base and J dropped 11 bases, with 11 bases sitting between them. This CDR3 reads CASSLGGPGQYF. DNA of the CDR3: TGTGCCAGCAGTTTAGGGGGACCGGGACAGTACTTC.

In its sample, this clonotype was seen a few times. The V call is TRBV29-1, the J call TRBJ1-2; 9 bases fit TRBD1. The length of the CDR3 is 13 residues. Germline values: CDR1 SQVTM, CDR2 ANQGSEA. With 0 bases clipped from V and 8 bases from J, the junction kept 4 bases outside the gene matches. The CDR3 loop is CSVEEGTGRGYTF. The CDR3 DNA sequence: TGCAGCGTTGAAGAAGGGACAGGGCGAGGCTACACCTTC.